The 9 T cell receptor beta chains reported below all come from one sample, sequenced in a study of beta chain features in type 1 diabetes. Reverse transcribing all isolated RNA meant expressed TCRB transcripts were sequenced. Profiled with immunoSEQ multiplex PCR; TCRdb holds only in-frame clones, not every one. Of a few hundred thousand clones listed, roughly an eighth were seen once; the top ten hold 0.017%. The sequencing sample was made of naive CD4+ T cells from blood. These TCRs come from a man between 18 and 29 years old in good health.

This clone appeared a few times. The chain links TRBV7-8 to TRBJ2-3, with 7 nucleotides matching TRBD1. Germline V gene data show CDR1 as SGHVS and CDR2 as FQNEAQ. V was pared by 5 bases and J by 2 bases, with 10 bases of the junction left unmatched. The CDR3 length is 16 residues. The CDR3 DNA reads TGTGCCAGCAGCCCCCCCGGGACAGTACTCACAGATACGCAGTATTTT. This translates into CASSPPGTVLTDTQYF.

The chain has TRBV6-6 and TRBJ2-7, with 7 bases identical to TRBD1. The CDR3 is 13 amino acids. Germline V gene lookup returns CDR1 MNHNY and CDR2 SVGAGI (reference sequence). Trimming at V came to 6 bases and at J to 5 bases, leaving 7 bases not matched to a gene. CDR3 amino acids: CASRGAGGHEQYF. The DNA of the CDR3 is TGTGCCAGCAGGGGGGCAGGGGGACACGAGCAGTACTTC.

The rearrangement joins TRBV30 to TRBJ2-3; 10 nucleotides align to TRBD1. CDR1 and CDR2 from the germline V gene are GTSNPN and SVGIG (reference sequence). V lost 2 bases, J lost 4 bases, and 3 bases stayed unmatched. This CDR3 is 14 amino acids long. The CDR3 here is CAWSRGTGADTQYF. CDR3 coding DNA: TGTGCCTGGAGTCGCGGGACAGGGGCAGATACGCAGTATTTT.

This rearrangement joins TRBV5-1 to TRBJ2-3, with a possible D match to TRBD2 (5 bases). Trimming took off 4 bases at V and 4 bases at J, with 10 bases between the two ends. CDR3 size: 13 residues. The germline gives CDR1 SGHRS, CDR2 YFSETQ. CDR3 loop: CASSGGRADTQYF. The CDR3 DNA follows: TGCGCCAGCAGCGGAGGTAGGGCAGATACGCAGTATTTT.

The chain has TRBV30 and TRBJ1-2; 10 bases are a match to TRBD1. Germline V gene sequence: CDR1 GTSNPN, CDR2 SVGIG (reference sequence). J gave up 7 bases and V 3 bases, and 14 bases lay outside the gene matches. This CDR3 comprises 16 residues. For the CDR3, the DNA is TGTGCCTGGAGAGGTTGGGGACAGGGGTTTTCGGGTGGCTACACCTTC. Translating gives CAWRGWGQGFSGGYTF.

V and J are TRBV7-9 and TRBJ2-1; 7 nucleotides agree with TRBD1. V dropped 6 bases and J dropped 5; count of bases not matched to a gene: 10. The CDR3 sequence is 15 residues long. Germline CDR1 is SEHNR and CDR2 is FQNEAQ (reference sequence). This CDR3 is CASRPQGDTNNEQFF. The CDR3 bases are TGTGCCAGCAGGCCGCAGGGGGACACTAACAATGAGCAGTTCTTC.

This chain connects TRBV5-1 to TRBJ2-7, with D tentatively TRBD2 (6 bases). This CDR3 has 16 amino acids. The V gene lost 3 bases and the J gene lost 4 bases, with 20 bases spanning the gap. Germline V CDR1 and CDR2: SGHRS, YFSETQ. CDR3 bases: TGCGCCAGCAGCTCATCCACCGGAGGGCGCCAATACGAGCAGTACTTC. This sequence encodes CASSSSTGGRQYEQYF.

J is TRBJ2-2 and V is TRBV7-9, with D possibly being TRBD1 (6 bases). The V end lost 5 bases, the J end lost 2 bases, and 9 bases lay between the germline ends. The CDR3 spans 14 residues. Germline values: CDR1 SEHNR, CDR2 FQNEAQ (reference sequence). Written as DNA, the CDR3 is TGTGCCAGCAGCCAACAGGGTAACACCGGGGAGCTGTTTTTT. Its protein is CASSQQGNTGELFF.

This sequence joins TRBV7-9 and TRBJ1-1; 8 positions agree with TRBD1. With V trimmed by 1 base and J by 5 bases, 12 bases remained unmatched. Looked up from germline, CDR1 is SEHNR and CDR2 is FQNEAQ (reference sequence). The CDR3 is 17 residues long. CDR3 region: CASSLVRTGIERTEAFF. In DNA form, the CDR3 reads TGTGCCAGCAGCTTAGTTCGGACAGGGATCGAGAGAACTGAAGCTTTCTTT.